This T cell receptor (beta chain) was sequenced for a study of beta chain features in type 1 diabetes. Overall study: Comparable age, gender and cell yields were observed in patients relative to healthy donors. Across every sample, roughly 100 million sorted cells were examined in total.

V lost 4 bases and J lost 1; bases outside the gene matches: 11. This CDR3 region has 17 residues. CDR1 and CDR2 (germline): SGHRS, YFSETQ. The collection from each donor was one heparinised blood draw averaging about 116 mL. Every isolated RNA sample was fully reverse transcribed, so sequencing captured expressed TCRB transcripts. Sequenced naive, central memory and regulatory T cell samples produced an average of around 3.5 million reads. Assay: immunoSEQ multiplex PCR; the TCRdb copy retains only in-frame clones and omits some. The sample has hundreds of thousands of clones, 9.6% seen once; the top ten hold less than 0.035%.

The rearrangement links TRBV5-1 to TRBJ1-1; 9 nucleotides agree with TRBD1. The sample taken for sequencing was naive CD4+ T cells from blood. The receptor was isolated from a young woman in good health. This chain's CDR3 is CASSPRPQGAQNTEAFF. The CDR3 DNA follows: TGCGCCAGCAGCCCCCGACCACAGGGGGCACAGAACACTGAAGCTTTCTTT.